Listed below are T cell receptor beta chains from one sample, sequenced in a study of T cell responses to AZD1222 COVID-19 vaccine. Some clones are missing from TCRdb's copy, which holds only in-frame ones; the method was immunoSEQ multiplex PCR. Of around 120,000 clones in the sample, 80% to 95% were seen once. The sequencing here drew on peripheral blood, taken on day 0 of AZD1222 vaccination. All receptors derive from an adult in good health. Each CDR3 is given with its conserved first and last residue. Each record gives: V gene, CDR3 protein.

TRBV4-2,CASSQGTSGRVIGELFF
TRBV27,CASSLTSGMDTQYF
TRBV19,CASSTHGREQYF
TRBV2,CASSEAQRGGYTF
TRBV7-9,CASSPNSQHYEQYF
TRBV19,CASSISPTTNEKLFF
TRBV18,CASVSGSHAGELFF
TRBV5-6,CASSYGRVDEQYF
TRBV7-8,CASSPTSGRSGEQFF
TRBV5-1,CASSLGFGSRGEQYF
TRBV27,CASRPGGTSYNEQFF
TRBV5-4,CASSLVDRPGTEAFF
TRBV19,CASSPGGHPTGNTIYF
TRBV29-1,CSGTDSYEQYF
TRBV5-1,CASRPSGTGGWVDTQYF
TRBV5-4,CASSARQGNYGYTF
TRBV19,CASSIDRAGGSSEQYF
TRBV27,CASSLSGLGLAGGSYEQYF
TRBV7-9,CASIVWQDLSNYGYTF
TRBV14,CASSLMGPRMNTEAFF
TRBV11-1,CASSSRTPNTEAFF
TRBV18,CASSPLSSGRAGTDTQYF
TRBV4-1,CASRHPGERSGYTF
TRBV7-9,CASSLGPGNTGELFF
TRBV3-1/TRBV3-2,CASSQGQGWNNEQFF
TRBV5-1,CASSSTSSAGELFF
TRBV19,CASSMLAGETQYF
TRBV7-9,CASSLDGPKNSPLHF
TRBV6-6,CASTTRAGDAYNEQFF
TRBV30,CACLKSFSYEQYF
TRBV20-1,CSASRRGPRGQPQHF
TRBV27,CASSLVNFPSYEQYF
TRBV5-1,CASSLDRYEQYF
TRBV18,CASSLSPLTGGSPLHF
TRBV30,CAWSEGNQPQHF
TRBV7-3,CASSFGDRGNNEQFF
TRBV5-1,CASSLGQGYEKLFF
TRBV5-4,CASSFGQGAGYGYTF
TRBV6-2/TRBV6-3,CASSIPLGNQETQYF
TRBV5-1,CASRPSVGEGEGPQHF
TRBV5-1,CASSLPQGNYGYTF
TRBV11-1,CASSLPSRAETQYF